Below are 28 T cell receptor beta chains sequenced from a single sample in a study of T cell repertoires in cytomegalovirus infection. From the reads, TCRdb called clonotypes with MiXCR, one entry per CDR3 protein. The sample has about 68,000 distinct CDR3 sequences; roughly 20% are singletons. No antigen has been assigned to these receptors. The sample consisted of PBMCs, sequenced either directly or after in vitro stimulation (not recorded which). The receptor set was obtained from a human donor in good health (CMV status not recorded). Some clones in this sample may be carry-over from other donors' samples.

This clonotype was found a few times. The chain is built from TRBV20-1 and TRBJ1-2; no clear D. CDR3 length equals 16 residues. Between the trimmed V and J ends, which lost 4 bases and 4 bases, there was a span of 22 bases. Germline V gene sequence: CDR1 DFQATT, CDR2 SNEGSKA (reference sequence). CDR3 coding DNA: TGCAGTGCTAATACCCTTCGTTTTGAGGAGAGCTATGGCTACACCTTC. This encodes CSANTLRFEESYGYTF.

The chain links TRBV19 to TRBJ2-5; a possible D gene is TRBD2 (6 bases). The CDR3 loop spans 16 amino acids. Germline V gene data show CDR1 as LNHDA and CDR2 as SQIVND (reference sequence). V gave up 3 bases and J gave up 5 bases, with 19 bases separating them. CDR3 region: CASSIPTSGALETQYF. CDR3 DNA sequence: TGTGCCAGTAGTATCCCGACTAGTGGGGCGCTGGAGACCCAGTACTTC.

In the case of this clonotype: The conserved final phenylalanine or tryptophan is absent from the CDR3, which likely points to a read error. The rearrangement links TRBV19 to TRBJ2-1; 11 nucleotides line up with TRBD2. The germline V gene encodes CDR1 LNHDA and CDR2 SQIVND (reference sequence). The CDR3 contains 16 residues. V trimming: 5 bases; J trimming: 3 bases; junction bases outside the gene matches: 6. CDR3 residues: CASSSHTSGSYNEQFL. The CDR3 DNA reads TGTGCCAGTAGTTCTCACACTAGCGGGAGCTACAATGAGCAGTTCTTA.

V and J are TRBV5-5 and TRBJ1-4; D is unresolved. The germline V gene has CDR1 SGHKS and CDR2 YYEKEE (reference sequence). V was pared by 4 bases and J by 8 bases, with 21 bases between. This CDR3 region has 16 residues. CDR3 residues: CASSRSLWTEREKLFF. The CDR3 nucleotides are TGTGCCAGCAGCAGGAGCCTATGGACGGAGAGAGAAAAACTGTTTTTT.

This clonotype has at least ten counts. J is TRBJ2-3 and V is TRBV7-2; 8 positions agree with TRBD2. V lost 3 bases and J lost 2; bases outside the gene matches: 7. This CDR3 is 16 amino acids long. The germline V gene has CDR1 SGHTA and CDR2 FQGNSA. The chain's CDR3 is CASSFGTGGYTDTQYF. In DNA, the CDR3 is TGTGCCAGCAGCTTTGGCACGGGAGGGTACACAGATACGCAGTATTTT.

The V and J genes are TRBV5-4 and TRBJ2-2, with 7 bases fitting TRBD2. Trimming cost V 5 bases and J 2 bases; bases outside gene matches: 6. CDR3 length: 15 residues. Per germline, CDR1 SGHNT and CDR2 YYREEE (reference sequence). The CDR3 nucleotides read TGTGCCAGCAGGGGGGACTACCGTAACACCGGGGAGCTGTTTTTT. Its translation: CASRGDYRNTGELFF.

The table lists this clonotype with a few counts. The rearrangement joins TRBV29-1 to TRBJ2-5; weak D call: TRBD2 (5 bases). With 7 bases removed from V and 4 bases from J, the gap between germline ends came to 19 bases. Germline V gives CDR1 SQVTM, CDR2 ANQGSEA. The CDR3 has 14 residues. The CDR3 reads CSAGRPREGETQYF. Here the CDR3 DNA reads TGCAGCGCCGGTAGACCCCGAGAGGGAGAGACCCAGTACTTC. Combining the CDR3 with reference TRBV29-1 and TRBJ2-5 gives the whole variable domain SAVISQKPSRDICQRGTSLTIQCQVDSQVTMMFWYRQQPGQSLTLIATANQGSEATYESGFVIDKFPISRPNLTFSTLTVSNMSPEDSSIYLCSAGRPREGETQYFGPGTRLLVL.

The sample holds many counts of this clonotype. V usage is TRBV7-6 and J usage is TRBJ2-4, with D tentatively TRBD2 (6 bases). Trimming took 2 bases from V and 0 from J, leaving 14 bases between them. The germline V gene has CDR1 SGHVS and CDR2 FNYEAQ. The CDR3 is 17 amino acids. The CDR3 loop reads CASSLTMRGPAKNIQYF. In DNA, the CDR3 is TGTGCCAGCAGCTTAACGATGCGGGGTCCAGCCAAAAACATTCAGTACTTC. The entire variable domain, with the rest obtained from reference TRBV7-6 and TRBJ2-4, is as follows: GAGVSQSPRYKVTKRGQDVALRCDPISGHVSLYWYRQALGQGPEFLTYFNYEAQQDKSGLPNDRFSAERPEGSISTLTIQRTEQRDSAMYRCASSLTMRGPAKNIQYFGAGTRLSVL.

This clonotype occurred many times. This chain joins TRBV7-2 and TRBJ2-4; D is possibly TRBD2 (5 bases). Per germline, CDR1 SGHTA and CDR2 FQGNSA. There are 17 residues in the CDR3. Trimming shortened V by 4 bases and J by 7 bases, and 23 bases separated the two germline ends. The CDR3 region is CASSSEIGLPTRNIQYF. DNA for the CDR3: TGTGCCAGCAGCTCCGAAATCGGACTCCCAACACGGAACATTCAGTACTTC.

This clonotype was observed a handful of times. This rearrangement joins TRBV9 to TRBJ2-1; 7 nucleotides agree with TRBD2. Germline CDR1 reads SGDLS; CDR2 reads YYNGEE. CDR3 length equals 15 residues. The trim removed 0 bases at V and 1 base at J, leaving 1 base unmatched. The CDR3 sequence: CASSVEGLSYNEQFF. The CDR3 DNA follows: TGTGCCAGCAGCGTAGAGGGACTATCCTACAATGAGCAGTTCTTC. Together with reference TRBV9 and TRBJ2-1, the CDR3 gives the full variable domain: DSGVTQTPKHLITATGQRVTLRCSPRSGDLSVYWYQQSLDQGLQFLIQYYNGEERAKGNILERFSAQQFPDLHSELNLSSLELGDSALYFCASSVEGLSYNEQFFGPGTRLTVL.

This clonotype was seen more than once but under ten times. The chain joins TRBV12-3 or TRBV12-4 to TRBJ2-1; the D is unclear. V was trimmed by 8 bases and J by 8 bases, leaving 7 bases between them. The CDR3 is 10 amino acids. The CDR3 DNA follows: TGTGCCAGCGGATATTATGAGCAGTTCTTC. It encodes CASGYYEQFF.

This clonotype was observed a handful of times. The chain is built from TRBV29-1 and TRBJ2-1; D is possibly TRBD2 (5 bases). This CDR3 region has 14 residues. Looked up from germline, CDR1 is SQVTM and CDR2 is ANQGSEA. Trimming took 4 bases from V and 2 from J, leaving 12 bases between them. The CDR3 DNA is TGCAGCGTTGTTGGCGAGCGGACCTACAATGAGCAGTTCTTC. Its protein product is CSVVGERTYNEQFF.

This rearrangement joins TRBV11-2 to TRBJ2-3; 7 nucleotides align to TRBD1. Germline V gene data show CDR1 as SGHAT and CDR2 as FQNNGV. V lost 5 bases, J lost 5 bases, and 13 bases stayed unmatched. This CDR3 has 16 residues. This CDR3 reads CASSLIQGRLEDTQYF. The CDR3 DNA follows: TGTGCCAGCAGCCTCATACAGGGGCGCCTAGAAGATACGCAGTATTTT. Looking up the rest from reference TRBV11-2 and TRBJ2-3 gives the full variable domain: EAGVAQSPRYKIIEKRQSVAFWCNPISGHATLYWYQQILGQGPKLLIQFQNNGVVDDSQLPKDRFSAERLKGVDSTLKIQPAKLEDSAVYLCASSLIQGRLEDTQYFGPGTRLTVL.

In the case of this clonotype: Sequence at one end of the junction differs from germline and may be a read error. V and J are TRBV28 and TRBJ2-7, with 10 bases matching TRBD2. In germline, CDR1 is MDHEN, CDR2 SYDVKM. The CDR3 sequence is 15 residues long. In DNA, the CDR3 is TGTGCTAGCAGCTCGGCGGCTAGCGGGAGTTACGAGCAGTACTTC. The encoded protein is CASSSAASGSYEQYF. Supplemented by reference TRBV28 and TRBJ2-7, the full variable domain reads DVKVTQSSRYLVKRTGEKVFLECVQDMDHENMFWYRQDPGLGLRLIYFSYDVKMKEKGDIPEGYSVSREKKERFSLILESASTNQTSMYLCASSSAASGSYEQYFGPGTRLTVT.

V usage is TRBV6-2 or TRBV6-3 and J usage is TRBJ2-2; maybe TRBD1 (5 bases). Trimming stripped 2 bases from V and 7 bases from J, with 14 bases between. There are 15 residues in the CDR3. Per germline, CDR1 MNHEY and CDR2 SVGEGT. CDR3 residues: CASSYHRIGIGELFF. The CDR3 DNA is TGTGCCAGCAGTTACCACAGGATTGGGATCGGGGAGCTGTTTTTT.

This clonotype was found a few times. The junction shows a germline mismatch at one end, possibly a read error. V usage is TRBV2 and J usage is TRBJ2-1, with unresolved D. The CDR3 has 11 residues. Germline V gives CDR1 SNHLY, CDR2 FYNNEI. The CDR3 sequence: CASSPPGQNAF. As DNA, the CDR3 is TGTGCCAGCAGTCCGCCGGGTCAGAACGCTTTC.

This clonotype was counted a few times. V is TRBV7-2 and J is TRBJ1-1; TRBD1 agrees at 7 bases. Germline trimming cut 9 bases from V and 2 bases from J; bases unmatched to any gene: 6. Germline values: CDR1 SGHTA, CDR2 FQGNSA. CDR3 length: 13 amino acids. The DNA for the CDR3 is TGTGCCAGTCGTCGACAGGGTAACACTGAAGCTTTCTTT. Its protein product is CASRRQGNTEAFF.

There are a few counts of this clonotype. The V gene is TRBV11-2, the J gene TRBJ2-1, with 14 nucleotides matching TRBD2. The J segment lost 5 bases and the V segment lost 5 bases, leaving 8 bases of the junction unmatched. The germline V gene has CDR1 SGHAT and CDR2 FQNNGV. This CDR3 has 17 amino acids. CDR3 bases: TGTGCCAGCAGCCAAAGACTAGCGGGAGGGGTGGACAATGAGCAGTTCTTC. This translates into CASSQRLAGGVDNEQFF.

CDR3 protein: CASSSTQARYSNQPQHF. DNA of the CDR3: TGTGCCAGCAGCTCTACACAGGCCAGATATAGCAATCAGCCCCAGCATTTT. The J gene is TRBJ1-5, the V gene TRBV12-3 or TRBV12-4; possibly TRBD1 for D (5 bases). V lost 6 bases, J lost 0 bases, and 18 bases lay in between. There are 17 residues in the CDR3.

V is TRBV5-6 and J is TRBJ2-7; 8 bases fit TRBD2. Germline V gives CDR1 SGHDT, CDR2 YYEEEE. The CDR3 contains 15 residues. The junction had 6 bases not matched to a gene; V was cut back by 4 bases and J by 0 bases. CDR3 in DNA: TGTGCCAGCAGCCGACTAGCGCAGAGCTCCTACGAGCAGTACGTC. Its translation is CASSRLAQSSYEQYV.

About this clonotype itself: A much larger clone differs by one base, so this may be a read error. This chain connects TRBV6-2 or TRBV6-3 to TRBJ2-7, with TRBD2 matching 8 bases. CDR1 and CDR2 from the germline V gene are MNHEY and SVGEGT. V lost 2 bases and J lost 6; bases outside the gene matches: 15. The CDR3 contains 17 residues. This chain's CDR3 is CASSYRIRTSQFCEQYF. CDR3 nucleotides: TGTGCCAGCAGTTACCGAATCCGGACTAGCCAATTTTGCGAGCAGTACTTC.

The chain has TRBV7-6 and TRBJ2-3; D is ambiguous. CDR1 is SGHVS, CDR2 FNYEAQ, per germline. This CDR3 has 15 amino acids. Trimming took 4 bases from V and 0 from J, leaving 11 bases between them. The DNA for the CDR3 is TGTGCCAGCAGCTCCGCCAGGCCTAGCACAGATACGCAGTATTTT. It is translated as CASSSARPSTDTQYF.

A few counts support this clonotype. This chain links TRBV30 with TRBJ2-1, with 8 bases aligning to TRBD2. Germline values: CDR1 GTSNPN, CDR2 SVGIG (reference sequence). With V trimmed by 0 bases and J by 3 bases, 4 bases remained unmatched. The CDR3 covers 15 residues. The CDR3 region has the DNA TGTGCCTGGAGTGTTGGGCTAGCGGGCTACAATGAGCAGTTCTTC. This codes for CAWSVGLAGYNEQFF.

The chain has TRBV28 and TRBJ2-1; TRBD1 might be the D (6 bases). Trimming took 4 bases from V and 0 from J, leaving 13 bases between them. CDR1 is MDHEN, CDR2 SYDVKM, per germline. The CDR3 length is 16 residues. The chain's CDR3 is CASSSADSFSYNEQFF. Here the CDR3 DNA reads TGTGCCAGCAGTTCCGCGGACAGCTTCTCCTACAATGAGCAGTTCTTC.

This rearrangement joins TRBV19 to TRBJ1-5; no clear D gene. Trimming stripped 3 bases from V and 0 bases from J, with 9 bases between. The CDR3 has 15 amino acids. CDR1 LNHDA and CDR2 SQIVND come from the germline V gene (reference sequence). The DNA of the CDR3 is TGTGCCAGTAGTATTAGTCACGCTAGCAATCAGCCCCAGCATTTT. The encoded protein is CASSISHASNQPQHF.

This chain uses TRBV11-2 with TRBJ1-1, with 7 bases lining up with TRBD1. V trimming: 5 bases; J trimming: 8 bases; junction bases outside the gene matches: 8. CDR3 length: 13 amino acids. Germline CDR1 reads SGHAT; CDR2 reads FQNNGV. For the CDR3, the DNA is TGTGCCAGCAGCCGAGGGACAGAGGTCGAAGCTTTCTTT. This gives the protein CASSRGTEVEAFF.

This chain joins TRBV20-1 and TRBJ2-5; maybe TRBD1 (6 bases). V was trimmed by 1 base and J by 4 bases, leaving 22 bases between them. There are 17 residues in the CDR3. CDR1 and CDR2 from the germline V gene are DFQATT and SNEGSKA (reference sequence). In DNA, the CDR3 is TGCAGTGCTAGAGGCATCTTGGACAGCGACCTTCTAGAGACCCAGTACTTC. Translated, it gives CSARGILDSDLLETQYF.

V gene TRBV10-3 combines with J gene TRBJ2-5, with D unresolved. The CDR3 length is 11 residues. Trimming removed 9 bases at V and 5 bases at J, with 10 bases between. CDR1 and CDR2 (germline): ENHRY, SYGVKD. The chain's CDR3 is CAIRVSETQYF. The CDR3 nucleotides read TGTGCCATAAGGGTTTCGGAGACCCAGTACTTC.